Listed below are T cell receptor beta chains from one sample, sequenced in a study of blood T cell repertoires in COVID-19. Profiled with immunoSEQ multiplex PCR; TCRdb holds only in-frame clones, not every one. The sample carries about 68,000 clones, roughly 80% recorded once. The sequencing sample was made of peripheral blood. The receptors were gathered from a man aged 45 to 65 with active COVID-19. CDR3s include the opening cysteine and the closing phenylalanine or tryptophan. A D gene is named only where the DNA matches it firmly. Clone size is not always given. Where it is, it says once, few, many or a class for expanded clones.

. TRBJ2-3 . TRBV6-6 TGTGCCAGCAGCCACACCACAGATACGCAGTATTTT CASSHTTDTQYF
. TRBJ2-3 . TRBV21-1 TGTGCCAGCAGCAAAATTAGAGCGGGGGGAAGGGCGGATACGCAGTATTTT CASSKIRAGGRADTQYF
. TRBJ2-7 . TRBV7-8 TGTGCCAGCAGCCCAGACTTCTGGGAGCAGTACTTC CASSPDFWEQYF
. TRBJ2-2 . TRBV11-3 TGTGCCAGCGGGAGGTTTACCGGGGAGCTGTTTTTT CASGRFTGELFF
. TRBJ2-3 . TRBV5-1 TGCGCCAGTTCTACAGGGCATTACACAGATACGCAGTATTTT CASSTGHYTDTQYF
. TRBJ2-7 TRBD1 TRBV5-1 TGCGCCAGCAGCTTTTCACAGGGGGTAGCCGAGCAGTACTTC CASSFSQGVAEQYF
. TRBJ2-3 TRBD1 TRBV30 TGTGCCTGGAGTGTTTCGTGGGGACAGGCGAGCACAGATACGCAGTATTTT CAWSVSWGQASTDTQYF
many TRBJ2-7 . TRBV5-6 TGTGCCAGCAGCCCGACAGACTCCTACGAGCAGTACTTC CASSPTDSYEQYF
. TRBJ2-1 TRBD1 TRBV9 TGTGCCAGCAGCCCCGGGGACAGCCCCTACAATGAGCAGTTCTTC CASSPGDSPYNEQFF
. TRBJ2-3 TRBD2 TRBV30 TGTGCCTGGGACCCGGGACTAGCGGGAGCAGATACGCAGTATTTT CAWDPGLAGADTQYF
. TRBJ1-2 TRBD1 TRBV6-1 TGTGCCAGCAGTGAGGACAGGGGGCGAGGATCTGGCTACACCTTC CASSEDRGRGSGYTF
. TRBJ2-3 TRBD1 TRBV6-6 TGTGCCAGCACCTACAGGGGGCCGCAAGATACGCAGTATTTT CASTYRGPQDTQYF
. TRBJ1-2 . TRBV30 TGTGCCTGGACCCTGGGGGCGCGTGGCTACACCTTC CAWTLGARGYTF
. TRBJ2-2 . TRBV19 TGTGCCAGTAGCACCGGGACACGGTTTCCACCCGGGGAGCTGTTTTTT CASSTGTRFPPGELFF
. TRBJ1-3 . TRBV2 TGTGCCAGCAGTCTTGGAAACACCATATATTTT CASSLGNTIYF
. TRBJ2-1 TRBD2 TRBV7-2 TGTGCCAGCAGCTCGGGCTTGTCTAGCGGGTCCTACAATGAGCAGTTCTTC CASSSGLSSGSYNEQFF
. TRBJ1-6 TRBD1 TRBV11-2 TGTGCCAGCAGCTTAGCAGGACAGGGAAATTCACCCCTCCACTTT CASSLAGQGNSPLHF
. TRBJ2-7 . TRBV2 TGTGCCAGCAGTGACGGGGGGCTGGTATACGAGCAGTACTTC CASSDGGLVYEQYF
. TRBJ2-7 TRBD2 TRBV7-8 TGTGCCAGCAGCTTCCCCTCTAGCGGGAGATGGGACGAGCAGTACTTC CASSFPSSGRWDEQYF
. TRBJ1-2 . TRBV24-1 TGTGCCACCAGTGATACACGGACAAACTATGGCTACACCTTC CATSDTRTNYGYTF
. TRBJ2-2 . TRBV18 TGTGCCAGCCGTAGCGGTTTGAACACCGGGGAGCTGTTTTTT CASRSGLNTGELFF
. TRBJ2-5 . TRBV12-1 TGTGCCAGCAGCTCAGGACAGCTCAACCAAGAGACCCAGTACTTC CASSSGQLNQETQYF
few TRBJ2-7 TRBD1 TRBV5-4 TGTGCCAGCAGCCACACAGGGGGCCCCTACGAGCAGTACTTC CASSHTGGPYEQYF
. TRBJ2-3 . TRBV12-3/TRBV12-4 TGTGCCAGCAGGTTTTCGGATACGCAGTATTTT CASRFSDTQYF
. TRBJ1-1 . TRBV7-2 TGTGCCAGCAGCCCCCAAGGGGGCACTGAAGCTTTCTTT CASSPQGGTEAFF
. TRBJ2-2 TRBD2 TRBV6-6 TGTGCCAACAGTTCTACTAGCGGGACGAACACCGGGGAGCTGTTTTTT CANSSTSGTNTGELFF
. TRBJ1-2 TRBD1 TRBV18 TGTGCCAGCGTTTGGGACAGGGGTACCTACACCTTC CASVWDRGTYTF
. TRBJ2-2 . TRBV15 TGTGCCACCGCTAGGACAGCCGACACCGGGGAGCTGTTTTTT CATARTADTGELFF
. TRBJ1-5 . TRBV30 TGTGCCTGGAGTGAGTCGAGAGATCAGCCCCAGCATTTT CAWSESRDQPQHF
. TRBJ2-7 . TRBV10-3 TGTGCCATCAGTGAGTCCGGCTACGAGCAGTACTTC CAISESGYEQYF
. TRBJ1-1 . TRBV4-1 TGCGCCAGCAGCCACACAGGGGAAGCTTTCTTT CASSHTGEAFF
. TRBJ2-5 TRBD1 TRBV3-1/TRBV3-2 TGTGCCAGCAGCCAGACTATCGGGACAGCCCAAGAGACCCAGTACTTC CASSQTIGTAQETQYF
. TRBJ1-6 . TRBV15 TGTGCCACCAGTGCTAGCTCCTATAATTCACCCCTCCACTTT CATSASSYNSPLHF
few TRBJ2-7 TRBD2 TRBV9 TGTGCCAGCAGCGTAGCGAGCGGGGTGGTAGAGCAGTACTTC CASSVASGVVEQYF
. TRBJ2-1 . TRBV7-9 TGTGCCAGCAGAAACCGGGACGCCGGGGGCAATGAGCAGTTCTTC CASRNRDAGGNEQFF
. TRBJ2-5 TRBD2 TRBV18 TGTGCCAGCTCAGTGACTAGCGGGAGGGTACAAGAGACCCAGTACTTC CASSVTSGRVQETQYF
. TRBJ1-2 . TRBV4-2 TGTGCCAGCAGCCGAGAGGTACAGGCCCACGGCTACACCTTC CASSREVQAHGYTF
. TRBJ2-3 TRBD2 TRBV30 TGTGCCTGGACCAGCGGGACCCTCACAGATACGCAGTATTTT CAWTSGTLTDTQYF
. TRBJ1-1 . TRBV12-3/TRBV12-4 TGTGCCAGCAGTTTTTTCAGGGAAGCTGAAGCTTTCTTT CASSFFREAEAFF
. TRBJ1-6 TRBD1 TRBV6-5 TGTGCCAGCAGACAGGGGAATTCACCCCTCCACTTT CASRQGNSPLHF
. TRBJ2-6 TRBD2 TRBV5-4 TGTGCCAGCAGCCCCCTAGCGGCTTCCTCTGGGGCCAACGTCCTGACTTTC CASSPLAASSGANVLTF
. TRBJ2-5 . TRBV18 TGTGCCAGCTCTCTCAGCAGGGCCCAAGAGACCCAGTACTTC CASSLSRAQETQYF
. TRBJ2-2 TRBD2 TRBV5-1 TGCGCCAGCAGCTTGGAGGCTAGCGGGTTCACCGGGGAGCTGTTTTTT CASSLEASGFTGELFF
. TRBJ2-1 . TRBV7-9 TGTGCCAGCAGCTCCCCGTGGGAGGGACAAAATGAGCAGTTCTTC CASSSPWEGQNEQFF
. TRBJ2-2 TRBD1 TRBV5-1 TGCGCCAGCAGCTCCGGACAGGGGAACACCGGGGAGCTGTTTTTT CASSSGQGNTGELFF
. TRBJ2-2 TRBD1 TRBV4-2 TGTGCCAGCAGCCAAGTTCTTGGACAGGGGGACACCGGGGAGCTGTTTTTT CASSQVLGQGDTGELFF
. TRBJ2-3 TRBD2 TRBV30 TGTGCCTGGAGTGTACTGACTAGCGGGGGGGCGGGAGATACGCAGTATTTT CAWSVLTSGGAGDTQYF
. TRBJ2-2 . TRBV9 TGTGCCAGCAGCGTCACGGGACAATCGACCGGGGAGCTGTTTTTT CASSVTGQSTGELFF
. TRBJ1-2 . TRBV6-5 TGTGCCAGCACCACCCTGCTGTGGGGCGAGAGAGGCTACACCTTC CASTTLLWGERGYTF
. TRBJ2-3 TRBD2 TRBV3-1/TRBV3-2 TGTGCCAGCAGCAGACTAGCGGCGGCTTACACAGATACGCAGTATTTT CASSRLAAAYTDTQYF
few TRBJ2-1 TRBD2 TRBV6-5 TGTGCCAGCAGAGCCGGGACTAGCGGGGGTGAGCAGTTCTTC CASRAGTSGGEQFF
once TRBJ2-3 TRBD2 TRBV20-1 TGCAGTGCTAGTCTCGGGACTAGCGGGGTGTGGGAGCAGTATTTT CSASLGTSGVWEQYF
. TRBJ2-1 . TRBV6-2/TRBV6-3 TGTGCCAGCAGCAGGGGATCCCCGGTCTCCTACAATGAGCAGTTCTTC CASSRGSPVSYNEQFF
. TRBJ2-3 . TRBV10-3 TGTGCCATCAGCCGGGACAGTTCCAGCGGGGATACGCAGTATTTT CAISRDSSSGDTQYF